The 22 T cell receptor beta chains reported below all come from one sample, sequenced in a study of blood T cell repertoires in COVID-19. Assay used: immunoSEQ multiplex PCR; TCRdb lists only in-frame clones, some missing. The sample consists of about 80,000 clones, around 69% of them appearing once. The specimen was peripheral blood. These receptors all stem from a man between 65 and 85 years old with active or convalescent COVID-19.

The J gene is TRBJ1-1, the V gene TRBV30; D gene ambiguous. V lost 4 bases and J 0 bases, leaving 15 bases between the germline ends. This CDR3 is 15 amino acids long. The germline V gene has CDR1 GTSNPN and CDR2 SVGIG (reference sequence). CDR3 coding DNA: TGTGCCTGGATGATACGGGGAGGGCTGAACACTGAAGCTTTCTTT. Translating gives CAWMIRGGLNTEAFF.

This chain links TRBV20-1 with TRBJ1-1, with TRBD1 as a possible D gene (5 bases). Germline V CDR1 and CDR2: DFQATT, SNEGSKA (reference sequence). The CDR3 is 10 amino acids. The V end lost 3 bases, the J end lost 11 bases, and 10 bases lay between the germline ends. Here the CDR3 reads CSASRAAAFF. The CDR3 DNA follows: TGCAGTGCTAGCAGGGCAGCCGCTTTCTTT.

V and J are TRBV9 and TRBJ1-4; tentative D call: TRBD1 (5 bases). There are 14 residues in the CDR3. CDR1 SGDLS and CDR2 YYNGEE come from the germline V gene. With 2 bases removed from V and 3 bases from J, the gap between germline ends came to 8 bases. CDR3 nucleotides: TGTGCCAGCAGCGTCCCGGGGGCTAATGAAAAACTGTTTTTT. This translates into CASSVPGANEKLFF.

This chain links TRBV27 with TRBJ1-6; 8 bases align to TRBD1. CDR1 is MNHEY, CDR2 SMNVEV, per germline (reference sequence). The CDR3 is 12 amino acids. Unmatched junction bases numbered 1, after V lost 8 bases and J lost 7 bases. CDR3 sequence reads: CASRDRNSPLHF. CDR3 in DNA: TGTGCCAGCCGGGACAGGAATTCACCCCTCCACTTT.

V usage is TRBV28 and J usage is TRBJ1-1, with TRBD1 identical over 7 bases. Germline V gene sequence: CDR1 MDHEN, CDR2 SYDVKM. The CDR3 is 10 residues long. V was pared by 11 bases and J by 10 bases, with 7 bases of the junction left unmatched. CDR3 sequence: CASCRGRAFF. The CDR3 DNA reads as TGTGCCTCTTGTAGGGGGCGAGCTTTCTTT. The full variable domain, with the rest looked up from reference TRBV28 and TRBJ1-1, is DVKVTQSSRYLVKRTGEKVFLECVQDMDHENMFWYRQDPGLGLRLIYFSYDVKMKEKGDIPEGYSVSREKKERFSLILESASTNQTSMYLCASCRGRAFFGQGTRLTVV.

V usage is TRBV19 and J usage is TRBJ1-1, with 9 positions matching TRBD1. Trimming at V came to 5 bases and at J to 11 bases, leaving 9 bases not matched to a gene. CDR1 LNHDA and CDR2 SQIVND come from the germline V gene (reference sequence). This CDR3 is built from 13 residues. CDR3 protein: CASSLRQGGLAFF. In nucleotides, the CDR3 is TGTGCCAGTAGTCTAAGACAGGGGGGATTGGCTTTCTTT.

The chain links TRBV30 to TRBJ1-4, with 7 bases matching TRBD1. The CDR3 spans 14 residues. The germline V gene has CDR1 GTSNPN and CDR2 SVGIG (reference sequence). Trimming at V came to 5 bases and at J to 11 bases, leaving 14 bases not matched to a gene. CDR3 nucleotides: TGTGCCTGGGGGGAGACAGGGCTTCGGTCCAAACTGTTTTTT. It encodes CAWGETGLRSKLFF.

This chain joins TRBV2 and TRBJ2-1; D remains unclear. The V end was cut by 3 bases, the J end by 7 bases, with 7 bases between. The length of the CDR3 is 12 residues. CDR1 and CDR2 (germline): SNHLY, FYNNEI. Here the CDR3 reads CASSEGLNEQFF. The CDR3 nucleotides read TGTGCCAGCAGTGAGGGCTTGAATGAGCAGTTCTTC.

The V call is TRBV2, the J call TRBJ2-5, with 11 nucleotides matching TRBD2. CDR3 length equals 14 residues. V gave up 9 bases and J gave up 7 bases; unmatched junction bases: 10. The germline gives CDR1 SNHLY, CDR2 FYNNEI. In DNA form, the CDR3 reads TGTGCCAGGAGTACTAGCGGGGGTACAAGGACCCAGTACTTC. It yields the protein CARSTSGGTRTQYF.

This clone was seen a handful of times. This chain uses TRBV5-1 with TRBJ2-1; a weak D match, TRBD2 (6 bases). Germline values: CDR1 SGHRS, CDR2 YFSETQ. The CDR3 has 13 residues. Trimming cost V 2 bases and J 8 bases, with 11 bases left between them. CDR3 in DNA: TGCGCCAGCAGCTTTGGTAGCGGCCATGAGCAGTTCTTC. It codes for CASSFGSGHEQFF. The entire variable domain, with the rest obtained from reference TRBV5-1 and TRBJ2-1, is as follows: KAGVTQTPRYLIKTRGQQVTLSCSPISGHRSVSWYQQTPGQGLQFLFEYFSETQRNKGNFPGRFSGRQFSNSRSEMNVSTLELGDSALYLCASSFGSGHEQFFGPGTRLTVL.

The chain uses TRBV5-1 and TRBJ1-4; no firm D call. The germline V gene has CDR1 SGHRS and CDR2 YFSETQ. V was shortened by 6 bases and J by 4 bases, with 16 bases between the two germline ends. The CDR3 has 15 amino acids. In DNA form, the CDR3 reads TGCGCCAGCACCCTGTTCCCGGGGAATAATGAAAAACTGTTTTTT. It codes for CASTLFPGNNEKLFF.

The V gene is TRBV7-6, the J gene TRBJ1-3, with 7 positions matching TRBD1. Germline values: CDR1 SGHVS, CDR2 FNYEAQ. V gave up 2 bases and J gave up 6 bases; unmatched junction bases: 10. The CDR3 spans 16 residues. CDR3 DNA: TGTGCCAGCAGCTTATACGCGGGCAGGGGGGCAAACACCATATATTTT. Encoded protein: CASSLYAGRGANTIYF.

In its sample, this clone was seen once. The chain joins TRBV21-1 to TRBJ1-3; the table's D gene call, TRBD1, was not cross checked with the DNA. TRBV21-1 is a pseudogene locus. CDR3 size: 16 residues. CDR3 in amino acids: CASSLDGTPSGNTIYF. DNA for the CDR3: TGTGCCAGCAGCCTCGATGGGACACCATCTGGAAACACCATATATTTT.

Regarding this clone: This CDR3 is also generated by other DNA sequences in the sample. The chain couples TRBV5-1 to TRBJ1-2; D is uncertain. Germline CDR1 SGHRS, CDR2 YFSETQ. The germline V and J ends were trimmed by 0 bases and 6 bases, with 6 bases remaining between them. The CDR3 is 12 amino acids. The CDR3 here is CASSLGTDGYTF. Written as DNA, the CDR3 is TGCGCCAGCAGCTTGGGCACTGATGGCTACACCTTC.

This clone was seen a single time. This chain joins TRBV10-3 and TRBJ1-2; a weak D match, TRBD1 (5 bases). The germline CDR1 and CDR2 sequences are ENHRY and SYGVKD. V was cut by 6 bases and J by 10 bases, with 15 bases left in between. The CDR3 runs to 12 residues. The CDR3 sequence: CAIRAQGDDYTF. CDR3 in DNA: TGTGCCATCAGGGCCCAGGGTGACGACTACACCTTC.

This rearrangement joins TRBV5-1 to TRBJ2-1; tentatively, D is TRBD2 (6 bases). Germline assignment: CDR1 SGHRS and CDR2 YFSETQ. The CDR3 totals 12 residues. V lost 3 bases and J lost 8, with 9 bases in between. CDR3 sequence reads: CASSWGGDEQFF. The CDR3 nucleotides read TGCGCCAGCAGCTGGGGCGGGGATGAGCAGTTCTTC.

The rearrangement joins TRBV7-9 to TRBJ2-3; TRBD2 is a possible D gene (5 bases). Germline V gene lookup returns CDR1 SEHNR and CDR2 FQNEAQ (reference sequence). Trimming removed 1 base at V and 2 bases at J, with 10 bases between. CDR3 size: 15 residues. The CDR3 is CASSLVTGYTDTQYF. The CDR3 nucleotides read TGTGCCAGCAGCTTAGTGACGGGGTACACAGATACGCAGTATTTT.

This rearrangement joins TRBV2 to TRBJ1-2; no reliable D call. CDR3 length: 14 amino acids. Germline CDR1 reads SNHLY; CDR2 reads FYNNEI. V was clipped by 9 bases and J by 3 bases, with 17 bases between them. DNA for the CDR3: TGTGCCAGTCTGAGGGAGCTCCCCCACTATGGCTACACCTTC. Residues: CASLRELPHYGYTF.

The chain employs TRBV19 and TRBJ1-1; maybe TRBD1 (5 bases). Per germline, CDR1 LNHDA and CDR2 SQIVND (reference sequence). The V and J ends lost 8 bases and 1 base respectively, with 11 bases between them. The CDR3 has 13 amino acids. The CDR3 DNA follows: TGTGCCAGTCAGTACGGACAGAACACTGAAGCTTTCTTT. The encoded protein is CASQYGQNTEAFF.

This chain joins TRBV2 and TRBJ2-7; 9 bases match TRBD2. The CDR3 sequence is 15 residues long. J gave up 7 bases and V 1 base, and 8 bases lay outside the gene matches. In germline, CDR1 is SNHLY, CDR2 FYNNEI. Written as DNA, the CDR3 is TGTGCCAGCAGTGAAGGTGGCGGGGGGGCATCTGAGCAGTACTTC. The encoded protein is CASSEGGGGASEQYF.

This clone turned up a few times. J is TRBJ2-2 and V is TRBV11-3; TRBD1 is a possible D gene (6 bases). Germline values: CDR1 SGHNT, CDR2 YENEEA. CDR3 length: 15 amino acids. Trimming took 5 bases from V and 6 from J, leaving 16 bases between them. In nucleotides, the CDR3 is TGTGCCAGCAGCCCACCGAACAGGGTTCCCGGGGAGCTGTTTTTT. It codes for CASSPPNRVPGELFF.

V usage is TRBV5-1 and J usage is TRBJ2-7; 14 bases match TRBD2. Losses at the gene ends were 0 bases for V and 2 bases for J; bases not matched to a gene: 4. Germline V CDR1 and CDR2: SGHRS, YFSETQ. CDR3 length: 17 amino acids. This CDR3 is CASSLAGTSGGPYEQYF. The CDR3 DNA reads as TGCGCCAGCAGCTTGGCTGGGACTAGCGGGGGTCCCTACGAGCAGTACTTC.